The T cell receptor (beta chain) under discussion was sequenced for a study of identical twins' blood T cells (dated by TCRdb to about 2013). Background on the whole study: Roughly 50 million Illumina reads were obtained across roughly 12 libraries, of which six were alpha-chain libraries and six were beta-chain libraries. The study compared TCR alpha and beta chain repertoires of three pairs of monozygous twins using next-generation sequencing to assess genetic influence on repertoire formation.

This clonotype was counted between two and nine times. Its antigen has not been determined. No qualities accompany the bases; no much larger clone lies one base away. The donors were six healthy women who made up three monozygous twin pairs. All three twin pairs had been reared together, and it was thought likely that the same infectious agents and vaccines had been met by these twin pairs. TCR cDNA libraries were prepared from RNA that had been isolated from peripheral blood mononuclear cells. Study-level results and caveats: Looking at the most abundant TCRbeta clonotypes, every donor had more CDR3 sequences in common with her twin than with unrelated donors. The number of CDR3 clonotypes shared between two donors was mainly determined by the product of the cloneset sizes of the two donors, and no clear deviation from this trend was shown by twins. Twin pairs were reported to be markedly more alike in V gene usage than unrelated donors were, even when looking at non-selected out-of-frame TCRbeta clonotypes. Because the twins were reared together, environmental influences could not be excluded as an explanation for twin similarity. Validation by independent studies was stated to be required for the proposed role of the TCRalpha J segment in MHC recognition during thymic selection.

Library method: 5' RACE. The instrument given in TCRdb is Illumina Genome Analyzer IIx. RNA-based TCR cDNA libraries were prepared by a previously described protocol with several modifications. To prevent cross-contamination, sample-specific barcodes were introduced on both ends of each TCR cDNA library during cDNA synthesis and amplification. Processing in the source paper ran as follows. Between about 90,000 and nearly 550,000 clonotypes were identified per individual, and about 2.2 to 3.6 million CDR3-containing reads were obtained per library. Reads with improper barcode index combinations were discarded, after which clonesets were built for each library with the MiTCR software. While assembling CDR3 clonotypes, MiTCR filtered or rescued low-quality reads and corrected PCR and sequencing errors. Artificial out-of-frame clonotypes were mapped to in-frame sequences, with one indel allowed in the CDR3, and then removed. To measure how similar V and J gene usage was between donors, Jensen-Shannon divergence was divided by mean entropy. Starting from the raw public reads, TCRdb applied fastp trimming at Q25, assembled clones with MiXCR and retained in-frame beta chains. Rows with one shared CDR3 protein collapse into an entry with the most common genes and DNA. Here the V and J calls rest on TCRdb's processing, not on the authors' analysis. The sample data list a few hundred thousand distinct CDR3 sequences, and around 30% of these were observed just once. The ten largest clonotypes hold about 6% of the sample.

The sample was PBMCs. The source of this sequence is a woman between 18 and 55 years old in good health.

The nucleotide sequence is TGTGCCAGCAACCTCCGGACAGGGCAGACCCAGTACTTC. Its protein is CASNLRTGQTQYF. The chain uses TRBV11-2 and TRBJ2-5, with TRBD1 identical over 8 junction bases. V lost 7 bases and J lost 6 bases, and the count of bases not matched to a germline gene is 7. CDR1 is given as SGHAT and CDR2 as FQNNGV, both from the germline V gene. The CDR3, cysteine through phenylalanine, is 13 amino acids long. Only the CDR3 region is kept as DNA, spanning 39 bases read in frame from base 1. The full variable domain, completed from the reference TRBV11-2 and TRBJ2-5 proteins outside the CDR3, reads EAGVAQSPRYKIIEKRQSVAFWCNPISGHATLYWYQQILGQGPKLLIQFQNNGVVDDSQLPKDRFSAERLKGVDSTLKIQPAKLEDSAVYLCASNLRTGQTQYFGPGTRLLVL.